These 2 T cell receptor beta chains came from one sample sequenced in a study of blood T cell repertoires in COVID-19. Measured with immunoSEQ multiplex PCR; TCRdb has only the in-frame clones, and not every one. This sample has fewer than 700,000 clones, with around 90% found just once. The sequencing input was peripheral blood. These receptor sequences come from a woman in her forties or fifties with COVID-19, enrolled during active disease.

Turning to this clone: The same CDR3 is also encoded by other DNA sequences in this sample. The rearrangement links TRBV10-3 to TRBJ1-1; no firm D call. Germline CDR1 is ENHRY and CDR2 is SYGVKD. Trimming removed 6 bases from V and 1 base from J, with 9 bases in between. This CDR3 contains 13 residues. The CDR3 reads CAISPTGNTEAFF. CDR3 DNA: TGTGCCATCAGCCCGACGGGGAACACTGAAGCTTTCTTT.

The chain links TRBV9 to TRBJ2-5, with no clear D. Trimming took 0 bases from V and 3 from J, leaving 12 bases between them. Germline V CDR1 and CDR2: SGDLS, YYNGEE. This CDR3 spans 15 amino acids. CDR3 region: CASSVGRVGEETQYF. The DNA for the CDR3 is TGTGCCAGCAGCGTAGGACGGGTCGGCGAAGAGACCCAGTACTTC.